This TCR beta chain is drawn from a study of T-cell memory formation after mild COVID-19. On the study more broadly: Largely, the TCR clusters proved donor specific.

This clonotype has more than one count but fewer than ten. Its antigen is currently unknown. TCRdb processed the 5' RACE reads anew with MiXCR; each CDR3 protein has one entry. The data contain about 130,000 distinct CDR3 sequences, approximately 17% of them singletons. The study, taken as a whole, reports: Nothing confirmed that second-wave clones peaking on day 37 were specific for SARS-CoV-2. Pre-infection memory showed some responding clones, and this suggested that cross-reactive memory joined. The main location of contracting CD4+ clones was CM and EM, and that of contracting CD8+ clones was EMRA.

CDR1 DFQATT and CDR2 SNEGSKA come from the germline V gene (reference sequence). CDR3 size: 14 residues. The ends lost 6 bases at V and 4 bases at J; junction bases unmatched: 8. V and J are TRBV20-1 and TRBJ1-1; the match to TRBD1 covers 10 bases. The TCR sequence derives from a man in his late teens or twenties who had mild COVID-19 (a few samples of this study predate the infection). Cell type and time point are not known. Sequences were obtained from PBMCs or a T cell subset sorted from them (not recorded which). CDR3 nucleotides: TGCAGTGCGAGGACAGGGGGTACAGCCACTGAAGCTTTCTTT. Translated, it gives CSARTGGTATEAFF.